This T cell receptor (beta chain) derives from a study of blood T cells in healthy people across ages (dated by TCRdb to between 2015 and 2017). About the investigation overall: In model experiments, roughly one uniquely barcoded TCR beta cDNA molecule per two T cells was captured by template switching. Age-related changes in TCR beta repertoire diversity were measured in the study by deep sequencing normalized with unique cDNA molecular identifiers. To avoid experimental bias, donors of different ages were randomly spread across the sequencing lanes. Using the same blood draw, the study looked at two additional independent replicas of 1 million unique cDNA reads for two donors, one aged 18 to 29 and the other aged 80 or older. Four age groups were formed from the donors: young (average about 17 years), middle-aged (less than 40), aged (approximately 60) and long-lived (more than 75). Study-wide conclusions, independent of this receptor: There was a strong correlation between observed TCR beta diversity and the percentage of naive T cells measured by flow cytometry. Because donor CMV infection status was unknown, age-related changes in expanded clonotypes were potentially confounded. Estimates of total diversity based on one million sequenced T cells were considered lower bounds and underestimates. Observed TCR beta diversity per million T cells fell roughly linearly with age, and a significant reduction was already apparent by age roughly 40. Bulk unsorted PBMC profiling prevented conclusive comparison of naive and antigen-experienced compartments. The long-lived group showed more naive CD4+ T cells, fewer expanded clones and increased TCR diversity than the aged group, suggesting age selection.

Of note for this clonotype: Its antigen target is currently unknown. Base qualities are not at hand, and no much larger clone is one base apart.

Reading from cysteine to phenylalanine, the CDR3 counts 14 amino acids. Only the CDR3 portion is preserved as DNA: 42 bases, with reading frame beginning at the first base. From V the trimming removes 4 bases and from J it removes 7 bases, while the gene matches leave 7 bases of the junction unaccounted for. Taken from the germline V gene (reference sequence), the CDR1 and CDR2 loops are LGHDT and YNNKEL. Library prep was done by 5' RACE. The sample was run on an Illumina HiSeq 2500. A second about 7 to 12 cycle PCR used a sample-barcoded 5' primer and a J-beta primer mix. A template-switch 5' adaptor carrying 12 random nucleotides introduced a unique molecular identifier onto each TCR beta cDNA molecule. Each sample yielded at least 3 million CDR3-containing paired-end reads. First-strand cDNA synthesis was performed from all RNA using the Mint cDNA synthesis kit, with priming by a TRBC-specific oligonucleotide. All cDNA was treated with uracil-DNA glycosylase and then went through a first 18-cycle PCR with the universal primers M1SS and BC2_uni_R. The study's processing was this. For normalization, 1 million high-quality reads, each with a distinct molecular identifier, were randomly selected from each sample. Instead of being binned into consensus sequences, reads with shared molecular identifiers were discarded. MiTCR, with a Q25 quality threshold and the strictest error-elimination algorithm, was used for CDR3 identification, clonotype clustering and error correction. A nonparametric unseen species model with Euler transformation was used to estimate a lower bound on total TCR beta diversity. The raw public data were reprocessed by TCRdb itself: fastp quality trimming at Q25, MiXCR clonotype calling, in-frame beta chains only. A single entry per CDR3 protein holds the most common genes and DNA from its merged rows. These V and J calls rely on TCRdb rather than the paper's analysis. The sample has 1.5 million to 2 million distinct CDR3 sequences on record, about 30% of them singletons. The ten largest clones add up to 7.7% of the sample.

Systemically healthy Caucasian individuals from Russia, 39 in total and aged roughly 6 to 90 years, were included as donors. Each donor gave ten milliliters of peripheral blood, collected into EDTA-treated Vacutainer tubes. PBMCs were isolated by Ficoll-Paque density-gradient centrifugation, with at least 6 million obtained per sample. Total RNA, at least 6 micrograms per sample, was extracted from PBMCs with Trizol reagent. Naive CD45RAhigh/CD27high T cell percentages were measured by flow cytometry on a PBMC aliquot from every donor. Material for sequencing was blood. This clonotype originated in a woman in her 30s in good health. In this chain, TRBV3-1 is recombined with TRBJ1-2, with TRBD1 identical over 9 junction bases. CDR3 protein: CASSRIRDRVGYTF. The nucleotides read TGTGCCAGCAGCCGGATCCGGGACAGGGTTGGCTACACCTTC.